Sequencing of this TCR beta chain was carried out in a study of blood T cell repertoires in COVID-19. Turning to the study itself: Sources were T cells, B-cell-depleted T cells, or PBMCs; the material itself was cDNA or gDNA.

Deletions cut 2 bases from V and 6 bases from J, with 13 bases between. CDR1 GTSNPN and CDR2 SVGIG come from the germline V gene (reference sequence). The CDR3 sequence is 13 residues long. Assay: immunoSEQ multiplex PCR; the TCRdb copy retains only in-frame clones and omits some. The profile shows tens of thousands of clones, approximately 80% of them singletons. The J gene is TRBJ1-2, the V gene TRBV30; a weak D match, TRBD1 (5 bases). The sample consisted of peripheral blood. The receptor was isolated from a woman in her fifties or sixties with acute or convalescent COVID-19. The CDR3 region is CAWSSVRVNGYTF. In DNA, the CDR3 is TGTGCCTGGAGTTCCGTCAGGGTCAATGGCTACACCTTC.